One and the same sample provided the 15 T cell receptor beta chains below, sequenced in a study of T cell changes during pregnancy in multiple sclerosis. This table comes from immunoSEQ multiplex PCR, and its TCRdb copy is limited to in-frame clones, with some not included. The table records some 31,000 clones, around 89% of them present only once. The sample was CD8+ T cells from peripheral blood mononuclear cells, taken in the second trimester of pregnancy. The receptor set was obtained from a female donor with multiple sclerosis, enrolled in a pregnancy study.

J is TRBJ2-1 and V is TRBV4-2; D might be TRBD1 (7 bases). V was cut by 0 bases and J by 8 bases, with 8 bases left in between. Germline V CDR1 and CDR2: LGHNA, YNFKEQ. This CDR3 region has 13 residues. Written as DNA, the CDR3 is TGTGCCAGCAGCCAAGACAGGGGGGATGAGCAGTTCTTC. This translates into CASSQDRGDEQFF.

This clone was observed a single time. The chain recombines TRBV5-4 with TRBJ2-2; D possibly corresponds to TRBD2 (5 bases). V gave up 4 bases and J gave up 3 bases, with 10 bases separating them. Looked up from germline, CDR1 is SGHNT and CDR2 is YYREEE (reference sequence). This CDR3 contains 14 residues. CDR3 nucleotide sequence: TGTGCCAGCAGCCCTGGACTTTACACCGGGGAGCTGTTTTTT. It is translated as CASSPGLYTGELFF.

V gene TRBV5-6 combines with J gene TRBJ1-5, with 10 bases lining up with TRBD1. The CDR3 extends over 14 amino acids. Germline V gene data show CDR1 as SGHDT and CDR2 as YYEEEE. With 4 bases clipped from V and 6 bases from J, the junction kept 4 bases outside the gene matches. The CDR3 here is CASSPGQGTQPQHF. In nucleotides, the CDR3 is TGTGCCAGCAGCCCGGGACAGGGGACTCAGCCCCAGCATTTT.

The sample holds a few counts of this clone. The chain is built from TRBV5-1 and TRBJ1-1; D unclear. V was trimmed by 0 bases and J by 0 bases, leaving 6 bases between them. The CDR3 is 14 residues long. From germline, CDR1 is SGHRS and CDR2 YFSETQ. The CDR3 bases are TGCGCCAGCAGCTTGGCCGTAATGAACACTGAAGCTTTCTTT. Protein sequence: CASSLAVMNTEAFF.

This clone was observed a single time. V usage is TRBV10-3 and J usage is TRBJ1-1, with D hard to call. Germline-derived CDR1 and CDR2 are ENHRY and SYGVKD. The length of the CDR3 is 13 residues. Trimming removed 7 bases from V and 1 base from J, with 10 bases in between. This chain's CDR3 is CAIIGERNTEAFF. DNA of the CDR3: TGTGCCATCATCGGGGAGCGGAACACTGAAGCTTTCTTT.

This clone was detected only a few times. The J gene is TRBJ2-2, the V gene TRBV2; D may be TRBD2 (5 bases). Per germline, CDR1 SNHLY and CDR2 FYNNEI. V lost 5 bases and J lost 4, with 11 bases in between. The CDR3 spans 14 residues. The CDR3 nucleotides read TGTGCCAGCAGTCTCTGGGAGAGCACCGGGGAGCTGTTTTTT. Its translation: CASSLWESTGELFF.

This clone was detected only once. Other DNA sequences in this sample translate to the same CDR3. The chain is built from TRBV6-4 and TRBJ2-3; 9 bases fit TRBD2. This CDR3 has 15 amino acids. Germline V gene data show CDR1 as MRHNA and CDR2 as SNTAGT. V trimming: 0 bases; J trimming: 4 bases; junction bases outside the gene matches: 2. The CDR3 reads CASSDSAGGPDTQYF. CDR3 nucleotides: TGTGCCAGCAGTGACTCCGCGGGGGGGCCAGATACGCAGTATTTT.

This clone turned up a few times. The V call is TRBV7-3, the J call TRBJ2-1; maybe TRBD2 (5 bases). The CDR3 has 13 residues. V dropped 6 bases and J dropped 4 bases, with 10 bases sitting between them. Germline loops: CDR1 SGHTA, CDR2 FQGTGA. The CDR3 DNA sequence: TGTGCCAGCAGTCCGGACTCTTACAATGAGCAGTTCTTC. Translated, it gives CASSPDSYNEQFF. Full variable domain (missing parts from reference TRBV7-3 and TRBJ2-1): GAGVSQTPSNKVTEKGKYVELRCDPISGHTALYWYRQSLGQGPEFLIYFQGTGAADDSGLPNDRFFAVRPEGSVSTLKIQRTERGDSAVYLCASSPDSYNEQFFGPGTRLTVL.

CDR3 nucleotides: TGTGCCAGCAGCTGGGACACAGGGGGCGACTATGGCTACACCTTC. This translates into CASSWDTGGDYGYTF. V is TRBV5-8 and J is TRBJ1-2; 9 bases align to TRBD1. J was trimmed by 3 bases and V by 3 bases; bases with no gene match: 6. CDR1 and CDR2 (germline): SGHTS, YDEGEE. The CDR3 sequence is 15 residues long.

This clone was detected once. The chain has TRBV5-8 and TRBJ2-7; 7 bases agree with TRBD1. Trimming took 2 bases from V and 1 from J; bases not matched to a gene: 18. CDR3 length: 19 residues. Looked up from germline, CDR1 is SGHTS and CDR2 is YDEGEE. CDR3 region: CASSFIPYTGTETSYEQYF. The CDR3 nucleotides are TGTGCCAGCAGCTTTATCCCGTACACCGGGACAGAGACTTCCTACGAGCAGTACTTC. Based on the CDR3 plus reference TRBV5-8 and TRBJ2-7, the full variable domain is EAGVTQSPTHLIKTRGQQATLRCSPISGHTSVYWYQQALGLGLQFLLWYDEGEERNRGNFPPRFSGRQFPNYSSELNVNALELEDSALYLCASSFIPYTGTETSYEQYFGPGTRLTVT.

Written as DNA, the CDR3 is TGTGCCAGCAGCTCGGGACAGGGGGACTATGGCTACACCTTC. Its translation: CASSSGQGDYGYTF. This chain links TRBV7-8 with TRBJ1-2, with TRBD1 matching over 11 bases. In germline, CDR1 is SGHVS, CDR2 FQNEAQ. The ends lost 4 bases at V and 3 bases at J; junction bases unmatched: 1. The CDR3 is made up of 14 amino acids.

The rearrangement links TRBV6-5 to TRBJ1-1; 7 positions match TRBD1. After removal of 6 bases from V and 4 bases from J, the junction contained 5 bases not matched to a gene. The CDR3 spans 13 residues. Looked up from germline, CDR1 is MNHEY and CDR2 is SVGAGI. The CDR3 DNA reads TGTGCCAGCAGAGCAGGGGGAGGCACTGAAGCTTTCTTT. It codes for CASRAGGGTEAFF.

This chain's CDR3 is CASSATAGRTQEQYF. The CDR3 DNA is TGTGCCAGCAGCGCAACCGCCGGGAGGACGCAAGAGCAGTACTTC. The genes are TRBV9 and TRBJ2-7; 7 bases fit TRBD2. Trimming at V came to 3 bases and at J to 7 bases, leaving 13 bases not matched to a gene. Germline CDR1 is SGDLS and CDR2 is YYNGEE. This CDR3 comprises 15 residues.

This clone was seen just once. This rearrangement joins TRBV5-6 to TRBJ2-2; TRBD2 agrees at 8 bases. Per the germline V gene, CDR1 is SGHDT and CDR2 is YYEEEE. This CDR3 spans 15 amino acids. V lost 1 base, J lost 1 base, and 0 bases stayed unmatched. The CDR3 reads CASSLTSGNTGELFF. In nucleotides, the CDR3 is TGTGCCAGCAGCTTGACTAGCGGGAACACCGGGGAGCTGTTTTTT.

The V and J genes are TRBV7-3 and TRBJ1-2; tentatively, D is TRBD1 (5 bases). V lost 2 bases, J lost 3 bases, and 10 bases lay in between. Per germline, CDR1 SGHTA and CDR2 FQGTGA. The CDR3 consists of 14 residues. The DNA of the CDR3 is TGTGCCAGCAGCTTATCGGGGGAGGACTATGGCTACACCTTC. The encoded protein is CASSLSGEDYGYTF.